A single sample is the source of the 9 T cell receptor beta chains below, sequenced in a study of blood T cell repertoires in COVID-19. TCRdb's table, derived via immunoSEQ multiplex PCR, lists solely in-frame clones and lacks some. The sample holds about 500,000 clones, about 85% seen once. The sequenced material came from PBMCs or T cells enriched from blood (not recorded which). The receptors were gathered from a woman aged 18-29 years who had recovered from COVID-19.

This clone occurred once. The chain links TRBV18 to TRBJ2-2; 8 nucleotides align to TRBD2. V lost 1 base and J lost 8; bases outside the gene matches: 6. CDR1 KGHSH and CDR2 LQKENI come from the germline V gene. The CDR3 covers 15 residues. CDR3 sequence: CASSPQASGSGELFF. In DNA, the CDR3 is TGTGCCAGCTCACCACAAGCTAGCGGGTCGGGGGAGCTGTTTTTT.

V gene TRBV29-1 combines with J gene TRBJ2-2; TRBD1 matches 9 bases. V lost 6 bases and J lost 5; bases outside the gene matches: 7. Germline CDR1 SQVTM, CDR2 ANQGSEA. The length of the CDR3 is 14 residues. This CDR3 is CSVPGQGRTGELFF. CDR3 in DNA: TGCAGCGTCCCGGGACAGGGAAGAACCGGGGAGCTGTTTTTT.

The gene calls are TRBV19 and TRBJ1-1, with D tentatively TRBD1 (6 bases). CDR3 length: 15 amino acids. The V end was cut by 5 bases, the J end by 4 bases, with 17 bases between. The germline gives CDR1 LNHDA, CDR2 SQIVND (reference sequence). For the CDR3, the DNA is TGTGCCAGTAGTCCCGGGGGGCTATTGGCCACTGAAGCTTTCTTT. This codes for CASSPGGLLATEAFF.

The V and J genes are TRBV5-1 and TRBJ2-1, with 10 nucleotides matching TRBD2. Germline trimming cut 2 bases from V and 0 bases from J; bases unmatched to any gene: 5. CDR3 length: 17 residues. Germline CDR1 and CDR2: SGHRS and YFSETQ. This CDR3 reads CASSLVAGGLSYNEQFF. The CDR3, as DNA: TGCGCCAGCAGCTTAGTAGCGGGGGGTCTCTCCTACAATGAGCAGTTCTTC.

The genes are TRBV28 and TRBJ2-5; no firm D call. CDR1 MDHEN and CDR2 SYDVKM come from the germline V gene. This CDR3 has 13 residues. Trimming shortened V by 10 bases and J by 1 base, and 13 bases separated the two germline ends. The CDR3 DNA reads TGTGCCACCCAGTTATACCCCCAAGAGACCCAGTACTTC. Translating it yields CATQLYPQETQYF.

This chain links TRBV11-2 with TRBJ1-2; 9 nucleotides line up with TRBD1. Germline values: CDR1 SGHAT, CDR2 FQNNGV. Unmatched junction bases numbered 14, after V lost 5 bases and J lost 4 bases. There are 17 residues in the CDR3. For the CDR3, the DNA is TGTGCCAGCAGCACCATTATCGGGGGGACAGGGAGCTATGGCTACACCTTC. As protein: CASSTIIGGTGSYGYTF.

This chain links TRBV11-3 with TRBJ2-1, with TRBD2 matching over 12 bases. The J segment lost 9 bases and the V segment lost 4 bases, leaving 7 bases of the junction unmatched. The CDR3 has 15 amino acids. Germline values: CDR1 SGHNT, CDR2 YENEEA. The CDR3 protein is CASSSSGGAESEQFF. The DNA for the CDR3 is TGTGCCAGCAGCTCTAGCGGGGGGGCCGAGAGTGAGCAGTTCTTC. The full variable domain, its missing parts supplied by reference TRBV11-3 and TRBJ2-1, is EAGVVQSPRYKIIEKKQPVAFWCNPISGHNTLYWYLQNLGQGPELLIRYENEEAVDDSQLPKDRFSAERLKGVDSTLKIQPAELGDSAVYLCASSSSGGAESEQFFGPGTRLTVL.

V usage is TRBV7-6 and J usage is TRBJ2-3; 10 positions agree with TRBD1. V lost 4 bases, J lost 3 bases, and 4 bases stayed unmatched. The CDR3 contains 15 residues. Germline-derived CDR1 and CDR2 are SGHVS and FNYEAQ. DNA for the CDR3: TGTGCCAGCAGCTCAGGACAGGGGGAAACAGATACGCAGTATTTT. Amino acids: CASSSGQGETDTQYF.

The chain recombines TRBV10-1 with TRBJ2-3; 12 bases are shared with TRBD2. The ends lost 2 bases at V and 2 bases at J; junction bases unmatched: 2. CDR1 and CDR2 (germline): WNHNN, SYGVQD (reference sequence). This CDR3 spans 16 amino acids. The CDR3, as DNA: TGCGCCAGCAGTGAGAGACTAGCGGGGGCCACAGATACGCAGTATTTT. Residues: CASSERLAGATDTQYF.